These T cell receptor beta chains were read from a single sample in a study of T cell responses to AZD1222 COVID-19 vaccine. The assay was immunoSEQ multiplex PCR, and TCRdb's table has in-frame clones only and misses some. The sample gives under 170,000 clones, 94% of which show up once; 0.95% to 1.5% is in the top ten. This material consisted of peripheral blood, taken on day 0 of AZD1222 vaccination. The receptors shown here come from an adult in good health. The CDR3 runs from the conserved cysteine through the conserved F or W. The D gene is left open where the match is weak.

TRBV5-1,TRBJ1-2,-,CASSFNRSSSYGYTF
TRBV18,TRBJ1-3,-,CASSFRGISGNTIYF
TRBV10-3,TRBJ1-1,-,CAISLSREQLENTEAFF
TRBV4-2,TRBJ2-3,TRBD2,CASSQDRSSSGRWADTQYF
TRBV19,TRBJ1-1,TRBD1,CASRKAPGTGDRRAFF
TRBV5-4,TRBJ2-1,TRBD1,CASSLPPGQENNEQFF
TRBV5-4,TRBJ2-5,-,CASSLVGVPVTQYF
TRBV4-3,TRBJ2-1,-,CASSQDWDPAYNEQFF
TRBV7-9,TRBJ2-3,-,CASSLEGDTDTQYF
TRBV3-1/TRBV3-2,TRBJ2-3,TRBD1,CASSQEWTGGADTQYF
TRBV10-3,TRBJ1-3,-,CAISVNSGNTIYF
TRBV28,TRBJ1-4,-,CVLTPPGSNEKLFF
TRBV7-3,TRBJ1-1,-,CASSLDGRWGTEAFF
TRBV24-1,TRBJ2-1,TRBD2,CATSPITRGAGPSTDEQFF
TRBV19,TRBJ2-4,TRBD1,CASSMNRGDIQYF
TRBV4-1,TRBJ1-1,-,CASSSLQVDTEAFF
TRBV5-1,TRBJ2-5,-,CASSLIPNLGETQYF
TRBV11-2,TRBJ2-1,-,CASSLLSSYNEQFF
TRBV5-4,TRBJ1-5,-,CASSSFGGNQPQHF
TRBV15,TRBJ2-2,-,CASRGLPNTGELFF
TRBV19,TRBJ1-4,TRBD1,CASRDRGGEEKLFF
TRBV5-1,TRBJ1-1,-,CASSWGALEGFLMNTEAFF
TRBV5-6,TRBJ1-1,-,CASSKGPNTEAFF
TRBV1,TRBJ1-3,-,CTSRPDLTGGGNTIYF
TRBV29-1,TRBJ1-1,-,CSVEDLDTEAFF
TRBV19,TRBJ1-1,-,CASSIGRWGAFF
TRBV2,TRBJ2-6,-,CARLNRVGANVLTF
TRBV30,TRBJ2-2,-,CAWSVVSGELFF
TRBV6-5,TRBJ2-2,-,CASSFGTLNTGELFF
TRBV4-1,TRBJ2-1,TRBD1,CASSQGQGKSSYNEQFF
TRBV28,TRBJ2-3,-,CASRLIINTDTQYF
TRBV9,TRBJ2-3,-,CASSAGNLDTQYF
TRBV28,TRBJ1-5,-,CASRRQTNQPQHF
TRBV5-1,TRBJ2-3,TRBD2,CASSFLAGGTDTQYF
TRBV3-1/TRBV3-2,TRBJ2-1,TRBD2,CASSQEREGDEQFF
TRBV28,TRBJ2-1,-,CASSRTSLSNEQFF
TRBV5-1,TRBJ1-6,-,CASSLAGVSSYNSPLHF
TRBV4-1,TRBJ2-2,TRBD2,CASSRAAGNHVGELFF
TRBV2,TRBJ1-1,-,CASSDSLGTEAFF
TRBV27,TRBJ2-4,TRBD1,CASSPALGQGLNIQYF
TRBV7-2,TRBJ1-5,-,CASSLGLGLSNQPQHF
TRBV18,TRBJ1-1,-,CASSPWGDSEAFF
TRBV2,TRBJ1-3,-,CASGRGDRGNTIYF